These 10 T cell receptor beta chains originate from one sample sequenced in a study of prognosis after radiotherapy for stage I lung cancer. Amplification of the TCR beta CDR3 (from genomic DNA) was done by two-round multiplex PCR. Primers (each specific to one TRBV or TRBJ gene) were used in first-round PCR. MiXCR was run by TCRdb on the multiplex PCR reads, yielding one entry per CDR3 protein. The sample includes roughly 14,000 distinct CDR3 sequences, roughly 25% seen only once; the top ten take about a tenth. The sequences come from PBMCs, collected before or after stereotactic body radiation therapy (not recorded which). The source of these receptors is a donor at least 50 years old with non-small cell lung cancer.

This clonotype is medium-sized within its sample. The chain combines TRBV20-1 with TRBJ1-5; D gene uncertain. The CDR3 runs 13 residues. Germline CDR1 reads DFQATT; CDR2 reads SNEGSKA (reference sequence). V dropped 3 bases and J dropped 3 bases, with 9 bases sitting between them. Here the CDR3 reads CSASNSLNQPQHF. The CDR3 region has the DNA TGCAGTGCTAGTAACAGCCTCAATCAGCCCCAGCATTTT.

This clonotype was counted ten times or more. The CDR3 reads CASSQELGTGSEKLFF. The CDR3 nucleotides read TGTGCCAGCAGCCAAGAACTAGGGACAGGGTCTGAAAAACTGTTTTTT. The chain carries TRBV3-1 and TRBJ1-4; TRBD1 matches at 9 bases. After removal of 0 bases from V and 7 bases from J, the junction contained 6 bases not matched to a gene. The CDR3 spans 16 residues. Germline lookup yields CDR1 LGHDT and CDR2 YNNKEL (reference sequence).

This clonotype was counted at least ten times. This may be a read error: a much more frequent sequence differs by one nucleotide. The rearrangement joins TRBV6-1 to TRBJ1-5; tentative D call: TRBD1 (5 bases). Germline lookup yields CDR1 MNHNS and CDR2 SASEGT. The CDR3 consists of 14 residues. The CDR3: CASRTGTVNRPQHF. The CDR3 nucleotides read TGTGCCAGCAGAACCGGGACGGTCAATCGGCCCCAGCATTTT.

This clonotype has at least ten counts. The chain couples TRBV19 to TRBJ1-3; 7 positions match TRBD1. V lost 5 bases, J lost 3 bases, and 4 bases stayed unmatched. Germline V lookup: CDR1 LNHDA, CDR2 SQIVND (reference sequence). The CDR3 extends over 14 amino acids. The CDR3 coding sequence is TGTGCCAGTAGTTTGACAGGGAATGGAAACACCATATATTTT. Residues: CASSLTGNGNTIYF.

This clonotype showed up many times. This chain's CDR3 is CASTPWVGVGKQFF. CDR3 coding DNA: TGTGCCAGTACGCCCTGGGTTGGTGTAGGTAAGCAGTTCTTC. The chain links TRBV19 to TRBJ2-1; no definite D call. Germline V lookup: CDR1 LNHDA, CDR2 SQIVND (reference sequence). V was shortened by 7 bases and J by 11 bases, with 21 bases between the two germline ends. This CDR3 has 14 amino acids.

This clonotype was observed at least ten times. The chain couples TRBV15 to TRBJ2-7; 9 bases are a match to TRBD2. V shed 1 base, J shed 2 bases, and the junction held 6 bases outside the gene matches. The length of the CDR3 is 16 residues. Germline V gene data show CDR1 as LNHNV and CDR2 as YYDKDF (reference sequence). This CDR3 is CATSRGVAGVPYEQYF. CDR3 DNA sequence: TGTGCCACCAGCAGAGGGGTAGCGGGAGTACCCTACGAGCAGTACTTC.

The chain combines TRBV7-2 with TRBJ2-7, with D possibly matching TRBD2 (6 bases). Germline V gives CDR1 SGHTA, CDR2 FQGNSA. The V end lost 5 bases, the J end lost 7 bases, and 18 bases lay between the germline ends. This CDR3 comprises 14 residues. Here the CDR3 reads CASSEGPGVWEQYF. DNA for the CDR3: TGTGCCAGCAGCGAAGGACCGGGAGTATGGGAGCAGTACTTC.

The chain is built from TRBV6-9 and TRBJ1-5; possibly TRBD1 for D (5 bases). The CDR3 sequence is 14 residues long. Germline loops: CDR1 MNHGY, CDR2 SVAAGI. Trimming cost V 3 bases and J 12 bases, with 18 bases left between them. CDR3 loop: CASSYGGAAISQHF. CDR3 nucleotide sequence: TGTGCCAGCAGTTACGGAGGGGCCGCAATCAGCCAGCATTTT.

Many counts were recorded for this clonotype. The chain couples TRBV18 to TRBJ2-5; 7 bases match TRBD1. After removal of 6 bases from V and 3 bases from J, the junction contained 10 bases not matched to a gene. The germline V gene has CDR1 KGHSH and CDR2 LQKENI. The CDR3 runs 15 residues. This CDR3 is CASSPPTGKKETQYF. In DNA form, the CDR3 reads TGTGCCAGCTCCCCCCCGACAGGGAAAAAAGAGACCCAGTACTTC.

The V call is TRBV28, the J call TRBJ2-7, with 7 bases that match TRBD2. The CDR3 is 16 residues long. CDR1 and CDR2 from the germline V gene are MDHEN and SYDVKM. V lost 3 bases, J lost 6 bases, and 14 bases stayed unmatched. In nucleotides, the CDR3 is TGTGCCAGCAGTTTTGCAGGTAATAAGCGGGATGTCGAGCAGTACTTC. It yields the protein CASSFAGNKRDVEQYF.